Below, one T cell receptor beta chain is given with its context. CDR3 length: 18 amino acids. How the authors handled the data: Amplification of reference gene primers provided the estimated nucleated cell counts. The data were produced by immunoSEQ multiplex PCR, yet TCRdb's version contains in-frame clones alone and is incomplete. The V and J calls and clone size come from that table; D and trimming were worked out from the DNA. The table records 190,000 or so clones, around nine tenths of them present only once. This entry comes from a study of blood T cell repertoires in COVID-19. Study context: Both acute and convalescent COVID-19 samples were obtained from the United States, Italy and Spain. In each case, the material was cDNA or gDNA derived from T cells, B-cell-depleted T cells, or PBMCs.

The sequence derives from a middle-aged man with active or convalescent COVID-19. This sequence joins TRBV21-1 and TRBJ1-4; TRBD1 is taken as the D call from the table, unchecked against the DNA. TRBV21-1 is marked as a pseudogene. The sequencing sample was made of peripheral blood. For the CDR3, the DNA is TGTGCCAGCAGCAAAGTCCCGGACAGGGGGAATGCTAATGAAAAACTGTTTTTT. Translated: CASSKVPDRGNANEKLFF.